One and the same sample provided the 17 T cell receptor beta chains below, sequenced in a study of regulatory and conventional T cells in RAG deficiency. Genomic DNA came from blood conventional CD4+ T cells gated CD25-low CD127-high. Generated by immunoSEQ multiplex PCR, the TCRdb table keeps only in-frame clones and is missing some. Here the sample spans approximately 30,000 clones, roughly 96% being singletons. The same data also went into a second study, on regulatory T cells. In that study: The primer mix had 52 TRBV and 13 TRBJ primers.

Sequencing was done on a sample of CD25- CD4+ T cells sorted from blood. These receptors were collected from a human donor in good health.

The sample holds one count of this clone. This rearrangement joins TRBV7-2 to TRBJ2-2; D possibly corresponds to TRBD1 (6 bases). CDR3 size: 15 residues. Germline V CDR1 and CDR2: SGHTA, FQGNSA. V was pared by 5 bases and J by 7 bases, with 17 bases between. This CDR3 reads CASSLTGKSIGELFF. The CDR3 DNA is TGTGCCAGCAGCCTTACAGGGAAAAGCATCGGGGAGCTGTTTTTT.

The count of this clone is one. CDR3 sequence (DNA): TGCAGTGCTCGGGACTATGGCTACACCTTC. This sequence encodes CSARDYGYTF. The genes are TRBV20-1 and TRBJ1-2; D gene uncertain. V dropped 5 bases and J dropped 3 bases, with 4 bases sitting between them. The length of the CDR3 is 10 residues. Looked up from germline, CDR1 is DFQATT and CDR2 is SNEGSKA (reference sequence).

V is TRBV6-6 and J is TRBJ1-2; weak D call: TRBD1 (6 bases). Trimming shortened V by 6 bases and J by 4 bases, and 12 bases separated the two germline ends. The CDR3 runs 13 residues. From germline, CDR1 is MNHNY and CDR2 SVGAGI (reference sequence). CDR3: CASSYGQIYGYTF. Here the CDR3 DNA reads TGTGCCAGCAGCTACGGACAGATCTATGGCTACACCTTC.

The chain couples TRBV7-2 to TRBJ2-3; D gene uncertain. This CDR3 has 14 amino acids. V was shortened by 2 bases and J by 6 bases, with 12 bases between the two germline ends. Germline assignment: CDR1 SGHTA and CDR2 FQGNSA. CDR3 protein: CASSLFQVPDTQYF. The DNA for the CDR3 is TGTGCCAGCAGCTTATTCCAGGTCCCCGATACGCAGTATTTT.

This chain uses TRBV7-9 with TRBJ1-1, with a weak D call TRBD1 (6 bases). CDR1 SEHNR and CDR2 FQNEAQ come from the germline V gene (reference sequence). With 5 bases removed from V and 0 bases from J, the gap between germline ends came to 10 bases. This CDR3 comprises 14 residues. The CDR3 sequence is CASSRTAMNTEAFF. CDR3 DNA sequence: TGTGCCAGCAGCAGGACAGCCATGAACACTGAAGCTTTCTTT.

The V call is TRBV7-2, the J call TRBJ2-3; 8 bases fit TRBD2. The CDR3 spans 15 residues. Trimming cost V 5 bases and J 0 bases; bases outside gene matches: 4. Per the germline V gene, CDR1 is SGHTA and CDR2 is FQGNSA. This chain's CDR3 is CASSSSGGSTDTQYF. As DNA, the CDR3 is TGTGCCAGCAGCAGCAGCGGGGGCAGCACAGATACGCAGTATTTT.

This clone was detected once. This chain uses TRBV6-1 with TRBJ2-5; 7 bases align to TRBD1. V was clipped by 5 bases and J by 5 bases; unmatched bases: 8. Looked up from germline, CDR1 is MNHNS and CDR2 is SASEGT. The CDR3 loop spans 14 amino acids. CDR3 residues: CASSPQGRGETQYF. Written as DNA, the CDR3 is TGTGCCAGCAGTCCCCAGGGCAGGGGGGAGACCCAGTACTTC.

The chain employs TRBV28 and TRBJ1-1; TRBD1 matches at 8 bases. V lost 7 bases and J lost 4; bases outside the gene matches: 5. The CDR3 loop spans 13 amino acids. Germline CDR1 and CDR2: MDHEN and SYDVKM. CDR3 DNA sequence: TGTGCCAGCACCCCGCAGGGGGCCACTGAAGCTTTCTTT. This sequence encodes CASTPQGATEAFF. Variable domain in full (rest from reference TRBV28 and TRBJ1-1): DVKVTQSSRYLVKRTGEKVFLECVQDMDHENMFWYRQDPGLGLRLIYFSYDVKMKEKGDIPEGYSVSREKKERFSLILESASTNQTSMYLCASTPQGATEAFFGQGTRLTVV.

V and J are TRBV7-2 and TRBJ2-3; TRBD1 matches 10 bases. Unmatched junction bases numbered 10, after V lost 6 bases and J lost 7 bases. The germline V gene encodes CDR1 SGHTA and CDR2 FQGNSA. This CDR3 is 15 amino acids long. CDR3 loop: CASRGDGTGVYTQYF. As DNA, the CDR3 is TGTGCCAGCAGAGGGGATGGGACAGGGGTCTATACGCAGTATTTT. Full variable domain (outside the CDR3, taken from reference TRBV7-2 and TRBJ2-3): GAGVSQSPSNKVTEKGKDVELRCDPISGHTALYWYRQSLGQGLEFLIYFQGNSAPDKSGLPSDRFSAERTGGSVSTLTIQRTQQEDSAVYLCASRGDGTGVYTQYFGPGTRLTVL.

The chain is built from TRBV12-5 and TRBJ2-1, with 8 bases matching TRBD2. V gave up 0 bases and J gave up 7 bases; unmatched junction bases: 8. CDR3 size: 16 residues. Germline CDR1 LGHNT, CDR2 FRNRAP. In DNA form, the CDR3 reads TGTGCTAGTGGTTTGGTCAGGGATCGCGGGAGGAATGAGCAGTTCTTC. This codes for CASGLVRDRGRNEQFF.

The rearrangement links TRBV19 to TRBJ1-2; D may be TRBD1 (5 bases). This CDR3 region has 13 residues. Germline V gene data show CDR1 as LNHDA and CDR2 as SQIVND (reference sequence). V lost 1 base and J 7 bases, leaving 10 bases between the germline ends. Here the CDR3 DNA reads TGTGCCAGTAGTATAGGACAGCTGGGTGGCTACACCTTC. It encodes CASSIGQLGGYTF.

This clone was observed a single time. This chain joins TRBV5-4 and TRBJ2-7; weak D call: TRBD1 (6 bases). Germline CDR1 and CDR2: SGHNT and YYREEE (reference sequence). The CDR3 sequence is 15 residues long. Trimming removed 5 bases from V and 0 bases from J, with 15 bases in between. In nucleotides, the CDR3 is TGTGCCAGCAGGGCTGGGACAACGAACTCCTACGAGCAGTACTTC. This gives the protein CASRAGTTNSYEQYF.

This rearrangement joins TRBV7-9 to TRBJ2-3; D possibly corresponds to TRBD1 (5 bases). The CDR3 sequence is 15 residues long. Trimming pared 1 base from V and 2 bases from J, leaving 10 bases between. Germline lookup yields CDR1 SEHNR and CDR2 FQNEAQ (reference sequence). The CDR3 DNA reads TGTGCCAGCAGCTTAGAAGGACAACACACAGATACGCAGTATTTT. This encodes CASSLEGQHTDTQYF.

In regard to this clone: This is likely a read error, given that the CDR3 carries no conserved phenylalanine or tryptophan at its end. The chain carries TRBV19 and TRBJ1-2; TRBD1 agrees at 9 bases. The CDR3 totals 14 residues. Germline V lookup: CDR1 LNHDA, CDR2 SQIVND (reference sequence). The V segment lost 5 bases and the J segment 6 bases; nucleotides outside the gene matches: 7. In nucleotides, the CDR3 is TGTGCCAGTAGTGTCACCGGGACAGGGAATGGCTACACCCTC. Amino acid sequence: CASSVTGTGNGYTL.

V usage is TRBV6-5 and J usage is TRBJ1-1, with D possibly TRBD1 on 5 matching bases. The CDR3 has 14 amino acids. Trimming left V 5 bases short and J 6 bases short, with 16 bases between. Germline CDR1 reads MNHEY; CDR2 reads SVGAGI. CDR3 region: CASSKSGPGPEAFF. The DNA of the CDR3 is TGTGCCAGCAGTAAGTCTGGGCCAGGGCCTGAAGCTTTCTTT.

A remark on this clone: At one end the junction does not follow the germline gene, possibly because of a read error. The chain recombines TRBV10-3 with TRBJ2-5; 12 bases agree with TRBD2. Looked up from germline, CDR1 is ENHRY and CDR2 is SYGVKD. The CDR3 is made up of 15 amino acids. Here the CDR3 reads CAISDLAGGYETRYF. The CDR3 DNA reads as TGTGCCATCAGTGACCTAGCGGGGGGGTATGAGACCCGGTACTTC.

The CDR3 sequence is CASSLQDSTTYGYTF. DNA for the CDR3: TGTGCCAGCTCCCTTCAGGACAGCACCACCTATGGCTACACCTTC. V usage is TRBV18 and J usage is TRBJ1-2; maybe TRBD1 (6 bases). Germline-derived CDR1 and CDR2 are KGHSH and LQKENI. The length of the CDR3 is 15 residues. V gave up 6 bases and J gave up 4 bases, with 18 bases separating them. Filled out from reference TRBV18 and TRBJ1-2, the complete variable domain reads NAGVMQNPRHLVRRRGQEARLRCSPMKGHSHVYWYRQLPEEGLKFMVYLQKENIIDESGMPKERFSAEFPKEGPSILRIQQVVRGDSAAYFCASSLQDSTTYGYTFGSGTRLTVV.